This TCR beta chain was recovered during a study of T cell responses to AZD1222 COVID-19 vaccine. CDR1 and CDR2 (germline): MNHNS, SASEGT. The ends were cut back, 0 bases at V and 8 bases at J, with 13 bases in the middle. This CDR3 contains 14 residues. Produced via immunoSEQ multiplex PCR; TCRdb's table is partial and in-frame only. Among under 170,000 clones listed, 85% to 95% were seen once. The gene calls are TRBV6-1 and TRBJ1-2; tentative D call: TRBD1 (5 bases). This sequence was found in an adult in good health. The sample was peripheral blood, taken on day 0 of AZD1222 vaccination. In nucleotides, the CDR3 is TGTGCCAGCAGTGAAGCGCTAGGGGACTGGGGCTACACCTTC. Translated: CASSEALGDWGYTF.